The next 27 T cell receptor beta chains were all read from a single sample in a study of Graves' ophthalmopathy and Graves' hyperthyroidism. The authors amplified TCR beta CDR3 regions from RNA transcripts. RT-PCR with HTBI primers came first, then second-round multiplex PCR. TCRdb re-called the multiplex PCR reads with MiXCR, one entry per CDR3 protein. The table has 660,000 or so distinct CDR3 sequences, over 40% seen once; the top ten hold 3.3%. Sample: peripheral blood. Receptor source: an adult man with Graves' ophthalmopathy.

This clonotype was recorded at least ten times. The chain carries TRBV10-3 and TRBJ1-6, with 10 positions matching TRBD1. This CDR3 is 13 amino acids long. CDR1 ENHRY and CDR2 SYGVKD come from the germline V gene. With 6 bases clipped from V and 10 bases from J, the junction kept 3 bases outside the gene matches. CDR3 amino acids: CAIRDRGESPLHF. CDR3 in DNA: TGTGCCATCAGGGACAGGGGGGAATCACCCCTCCACTTT.

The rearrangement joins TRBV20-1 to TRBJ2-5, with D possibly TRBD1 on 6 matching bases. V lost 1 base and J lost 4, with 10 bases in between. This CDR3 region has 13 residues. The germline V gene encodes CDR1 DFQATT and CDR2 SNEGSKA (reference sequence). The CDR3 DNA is TGCAGTGCTAGAGCCAGGGGAAGAGAGACCCAGTACTTC. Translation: CSARARGRETQYF.

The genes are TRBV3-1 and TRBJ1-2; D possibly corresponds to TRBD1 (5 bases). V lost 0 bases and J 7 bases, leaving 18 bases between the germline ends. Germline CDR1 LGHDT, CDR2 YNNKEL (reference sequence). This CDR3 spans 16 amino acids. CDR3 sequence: CASSQELRPTVGGYTF. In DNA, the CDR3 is TGTGCCAGCAGCCAAGAATTACGGCCGACAGTCGGTGGCTACACCTTC.

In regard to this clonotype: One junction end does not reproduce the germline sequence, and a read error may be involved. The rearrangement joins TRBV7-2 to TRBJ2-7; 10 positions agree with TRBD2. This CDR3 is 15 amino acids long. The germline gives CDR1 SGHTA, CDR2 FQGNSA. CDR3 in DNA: TGCGCCAGCAGCCGAGGGAGCGGGGGGGCCGGTGAGCAGTACTTC. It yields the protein CASSRGSGGAGEQYF.

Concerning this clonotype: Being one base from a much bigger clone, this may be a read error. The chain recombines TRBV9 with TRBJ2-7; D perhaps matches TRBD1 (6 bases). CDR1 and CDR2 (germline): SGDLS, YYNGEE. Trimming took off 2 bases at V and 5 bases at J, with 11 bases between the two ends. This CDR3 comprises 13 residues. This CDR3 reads CASSVNRDDEQYF. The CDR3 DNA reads TGTGCCAGCAGCGTTAACAGGGACGACGAGCAGTACTTC.

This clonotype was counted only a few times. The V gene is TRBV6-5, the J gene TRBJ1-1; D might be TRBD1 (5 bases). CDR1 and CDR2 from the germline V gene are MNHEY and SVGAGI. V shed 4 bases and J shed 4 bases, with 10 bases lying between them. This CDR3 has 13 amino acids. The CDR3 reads CASSSRVGTEAFF. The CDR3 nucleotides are TGTGCCAGCAGTTCCAGGGTCGGCACTGAAGCTTTCTTT.

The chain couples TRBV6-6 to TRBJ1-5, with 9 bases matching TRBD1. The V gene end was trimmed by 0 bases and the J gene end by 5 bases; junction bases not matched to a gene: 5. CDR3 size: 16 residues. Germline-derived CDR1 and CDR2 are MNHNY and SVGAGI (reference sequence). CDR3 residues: CASSYSRDRVDQPQHF. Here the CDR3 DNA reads TGTGCCAGCAGTTACTCCCGGGACAGGGTGGATCAGCCCCAGCATTTT.

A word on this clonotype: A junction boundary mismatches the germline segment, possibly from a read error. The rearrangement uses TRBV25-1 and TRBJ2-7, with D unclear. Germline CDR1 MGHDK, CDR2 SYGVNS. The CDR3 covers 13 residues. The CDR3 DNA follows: TGCGCCAGCCCCTACCAACAGTCCGACGAGCAGTACTTC. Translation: CASPYQQSDEQYF.

CDR3 bases: TGTGCCAGCAGCCCTTCTTTTACGCAGGGGAGCCAGTACTTC. Its protein product is CASSPSFTQGSQYF. The chain links TRBV7-2 to TRBJ2-5, with TRBD1 as a possible D gene (6 bases). Germline V gene data show CDR1 as SGHTA and CDR2 as FQGNSA. Trimming removed 5 bases at V and 10 bases at J, with 20 bases between. There are 14 residues in the CDR3.

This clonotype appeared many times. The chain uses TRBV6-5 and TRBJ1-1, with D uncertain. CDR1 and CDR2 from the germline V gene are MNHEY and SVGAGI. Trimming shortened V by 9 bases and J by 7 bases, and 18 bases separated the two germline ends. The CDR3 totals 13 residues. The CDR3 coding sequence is TGTGCCAGTTGTAAAGGGCGGAAAAATGAAGCTTTCTTT. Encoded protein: CASCKGRKNEAFF.

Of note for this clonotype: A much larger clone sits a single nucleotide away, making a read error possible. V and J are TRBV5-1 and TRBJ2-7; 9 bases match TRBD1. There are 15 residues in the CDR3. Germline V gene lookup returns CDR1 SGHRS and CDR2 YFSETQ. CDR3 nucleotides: TGCGCCAGCAGACCAAGCGGGACAGGGACCTACGAGCAGGACTTC. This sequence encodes CASRPSGTGTYEQDF. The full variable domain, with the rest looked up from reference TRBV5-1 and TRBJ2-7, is KAGVTQTPRYLIKTRGQQVTLSCSPISGHRSVSWYQQTPGQGLQFLFEYFSETQRNKGNFPGRFSGRQFSNSRSEMNVSTLELGDSALYLCASRPSGTGTYEQDFGPGTRLTVT.

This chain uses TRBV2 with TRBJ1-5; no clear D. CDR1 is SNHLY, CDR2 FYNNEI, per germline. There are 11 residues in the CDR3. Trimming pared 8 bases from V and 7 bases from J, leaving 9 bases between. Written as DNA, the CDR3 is TGTGCCAGCGGGAGGGAGCAGCCCCAGCATTTT. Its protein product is CASGREQPQHF.

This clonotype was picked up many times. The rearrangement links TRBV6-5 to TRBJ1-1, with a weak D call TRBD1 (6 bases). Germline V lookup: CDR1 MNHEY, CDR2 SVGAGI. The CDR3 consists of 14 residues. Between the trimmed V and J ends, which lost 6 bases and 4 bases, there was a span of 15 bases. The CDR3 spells CASSPMDSGTEAFF. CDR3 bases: TGTGCCAGCAGCCCGATGGACAGTGGCACTGAAGCTTTCTTT.

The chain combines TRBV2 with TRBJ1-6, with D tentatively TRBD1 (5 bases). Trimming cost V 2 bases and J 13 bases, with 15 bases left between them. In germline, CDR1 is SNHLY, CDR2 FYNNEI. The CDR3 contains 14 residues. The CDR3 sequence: CASSESGLDQPLHF. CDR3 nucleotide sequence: TGTGCCAGCAGTGAATCAGGGTTGGATCAGCCCCTCCACTTT. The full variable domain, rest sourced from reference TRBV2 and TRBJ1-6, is EPEVTQTPSHQVTQMGQEVILRCVPISNHLYFYWYRQILGQKVEFLVSFYNNEISEKSEIFDDQFSVERPDGSNFTLKIRSTKLEDSAMYFCASSESGLDQPLHFGNGTRLTVT.

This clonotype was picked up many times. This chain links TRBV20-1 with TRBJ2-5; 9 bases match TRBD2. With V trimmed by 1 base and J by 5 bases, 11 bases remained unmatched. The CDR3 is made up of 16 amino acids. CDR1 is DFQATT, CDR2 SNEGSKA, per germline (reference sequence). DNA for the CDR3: TGCAGTGCTAGAGGGATAGTTAGCGGGGGTCGGGAGACCCAGTACTTC. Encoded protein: CSARGIVSGGRETQYF.

Written as DNA, the CDR3 is TGTGCCTGGAAGGCTTGGGAGGGTGTAAGGTCACCCCTCCACTTT. Amino acid sequence: CAWKAWEGVRSPLHF. The chain employs TRBV30 and TRBJ1-6, with D uncertain. The CDR3 is made up of 15 amino acids. CDR1 and CDR2 from the germline V gene are GTSNPN and SVGIG (reference sequence). V was clipped by 4 bases and J by 10 bases, with 20 bases between them.

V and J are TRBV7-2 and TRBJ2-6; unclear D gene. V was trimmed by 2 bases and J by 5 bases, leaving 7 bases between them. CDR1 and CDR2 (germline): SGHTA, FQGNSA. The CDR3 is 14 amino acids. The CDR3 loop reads CASSLTDRANVLTF. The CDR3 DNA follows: TGTGCCAGCAGCTTAACCGACAGGGCCAACGTCCTGACTTTC.

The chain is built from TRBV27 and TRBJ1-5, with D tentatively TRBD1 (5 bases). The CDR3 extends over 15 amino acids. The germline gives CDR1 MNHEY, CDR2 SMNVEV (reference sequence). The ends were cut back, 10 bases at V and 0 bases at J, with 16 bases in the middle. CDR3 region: CATGAAGLSNQPQHF. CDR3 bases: TGTGCCACCGGAGCGGCAGGGCTTAGCAATCAGCCCCAGCATTTT.

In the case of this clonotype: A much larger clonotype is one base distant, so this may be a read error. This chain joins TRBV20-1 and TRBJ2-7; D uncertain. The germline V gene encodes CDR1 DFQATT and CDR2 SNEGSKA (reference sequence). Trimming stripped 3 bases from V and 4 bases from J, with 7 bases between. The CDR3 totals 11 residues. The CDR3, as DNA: TGCAGTGCTAGTCCGTGGTACGAGCAGTACTTC. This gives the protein CSASPWYEQYF.

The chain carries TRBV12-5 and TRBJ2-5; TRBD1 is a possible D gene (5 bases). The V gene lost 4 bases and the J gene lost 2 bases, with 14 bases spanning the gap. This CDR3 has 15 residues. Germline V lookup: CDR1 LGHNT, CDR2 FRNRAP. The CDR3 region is CASGSAWGSQETQYF. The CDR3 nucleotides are TGTGCTAGTGGTTCAGCCTGGGGCAGTCAAGAGACCCAGTACTTC. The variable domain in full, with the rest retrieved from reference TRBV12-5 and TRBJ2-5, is DARVTQTPRHKVTEMGQEVTMRCQPILGHNTVFWYRQTMMQGLELLAYFRNRAPLDDSGMPKDRFSAEMPDATLATLKIQPSEPRDSAVYFCASGSAWGSQETQYFGPGTRLLVL.

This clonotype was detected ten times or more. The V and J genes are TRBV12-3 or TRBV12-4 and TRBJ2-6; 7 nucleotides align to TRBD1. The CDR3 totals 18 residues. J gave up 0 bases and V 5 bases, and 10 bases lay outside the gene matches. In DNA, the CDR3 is TGTGCCAGCAGTGTCTCGACAGGGTGGCCCTCTGGGGCCAACGTCCTGACTTTC. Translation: CASSVSTGWPSGANVLTF.

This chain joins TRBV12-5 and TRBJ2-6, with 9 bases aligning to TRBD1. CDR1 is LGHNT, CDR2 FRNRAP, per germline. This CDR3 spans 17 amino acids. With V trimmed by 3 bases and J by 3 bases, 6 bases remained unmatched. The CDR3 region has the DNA TGTGCTAGTGGTTTAGGGACAGGGTCGGGTGGGGCCAACGTCCTGACTTTC. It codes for CASGLGTGSGGANVLTF.

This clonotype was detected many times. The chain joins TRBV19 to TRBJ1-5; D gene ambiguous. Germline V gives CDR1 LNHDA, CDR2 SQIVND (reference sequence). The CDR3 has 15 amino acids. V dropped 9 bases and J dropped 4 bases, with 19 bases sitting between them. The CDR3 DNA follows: TGTGCCAGCTCCTGGGCCACCCGGATAAATCAGCCCCAGCATTTT. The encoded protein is CASSWATRINQPQHF.

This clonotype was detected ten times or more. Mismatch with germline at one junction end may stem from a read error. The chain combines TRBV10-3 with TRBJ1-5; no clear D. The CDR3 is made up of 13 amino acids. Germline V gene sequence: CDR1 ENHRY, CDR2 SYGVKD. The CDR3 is CASSDGLRQPQHF. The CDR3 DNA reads TGTGCCAGCAGTGATGGGTTACGTCAGCCCCAGCATTTT.

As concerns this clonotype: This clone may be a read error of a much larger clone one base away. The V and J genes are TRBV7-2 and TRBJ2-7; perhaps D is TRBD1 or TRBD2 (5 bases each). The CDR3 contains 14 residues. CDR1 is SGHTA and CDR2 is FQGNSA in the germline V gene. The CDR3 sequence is CASTPGPYSYKQYF. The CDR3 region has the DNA TGTGCCAGCACCCCGGGGCCCTACTCCTACAAGCAGTACTTC.

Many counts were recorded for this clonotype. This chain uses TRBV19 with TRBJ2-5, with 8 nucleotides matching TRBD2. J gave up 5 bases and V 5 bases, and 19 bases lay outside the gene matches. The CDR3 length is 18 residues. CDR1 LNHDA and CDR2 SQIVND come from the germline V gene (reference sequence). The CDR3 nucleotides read TGTGCCAGTAGTTCCAGGTTCCTTAGCGGGAACAAGAGGGAGACCCAGTACTTC. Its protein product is CASSSRFLSGNKRETQYF.

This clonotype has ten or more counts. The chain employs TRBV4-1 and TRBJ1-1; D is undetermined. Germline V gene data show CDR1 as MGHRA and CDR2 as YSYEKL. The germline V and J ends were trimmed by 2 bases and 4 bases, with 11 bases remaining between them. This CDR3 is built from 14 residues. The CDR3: CASSQRMKGTEAFF. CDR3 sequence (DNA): TGCGCCAGCAGCCAAAGGATGAAGGGCACTGAAGCTTTCTTT.